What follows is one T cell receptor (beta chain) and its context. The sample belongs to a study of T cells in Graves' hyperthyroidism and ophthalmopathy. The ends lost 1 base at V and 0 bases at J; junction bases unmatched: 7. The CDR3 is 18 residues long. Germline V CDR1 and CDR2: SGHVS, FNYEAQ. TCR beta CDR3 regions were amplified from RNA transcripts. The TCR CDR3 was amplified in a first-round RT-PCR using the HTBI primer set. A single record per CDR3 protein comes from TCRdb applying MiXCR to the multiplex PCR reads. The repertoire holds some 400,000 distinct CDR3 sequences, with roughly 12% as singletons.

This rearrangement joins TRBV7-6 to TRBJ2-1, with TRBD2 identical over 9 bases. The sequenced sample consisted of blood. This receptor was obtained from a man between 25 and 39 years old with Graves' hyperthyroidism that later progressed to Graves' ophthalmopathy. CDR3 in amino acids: CASSLGWRGGDSYNEQFF. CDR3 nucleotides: TGTGCCAGCAGCTTAGGGTGGCGCGGGGGGGACTCCTACAATGAGCAGTTCTTC.